A selection of T cell receptor beta chains follows, all from one sample in a study of blood T cell repertoires in COVID-19. Method: immunoSEQ multiplex PCR; TCRdb's copy keeps in-frame clones and lacks some. Here the sample spans more than 300,000 clones, 89% being singletons. Material for sequencing was peripheral blood. Receptor source: a man younger than 30 who had recovered from COVID-19. The CDR3 runs from the conserved cysteine through the conserved F or W. D genes are given only for firm matches. Some rows mark clone size as missing; the rest say once, few, many or name a class of expanded clone.

CDR3 protein,CDR3 DNA,J gene,clone size,D gene,V gene
CASSESGTGRYEQYF,TGTGCCAGCAGTGAATCTGGGACAGGGCGCTACGAGCAGTACTTC,TRBJ2-7,NA,TRBD1,TRBV25-1
CASSLETLDRNMNTEAFF,TGTGCCAGCAGCTTAGAAACCCTGGACAGAAACATGAACACTGAAGCTTTCTTT,TRBJ1-1,NA,NA,TRBV7-6
CASSTQGAGQPQHF,TGTGCCAGCAGTACTCAGGGGGCCGGTCAGCCCCAGCATTTT,TRBJ1-5,NA,TRBD1,TRBV7-9
CATLLANSYNEQFF,TGTGCCACTCTCTTAGCGAATTCCTACAATGAGCAGTTCTTC,TRBJ2-1,NA,NA,TRBV6-5
CASSSTGTGNSNQPQHF,TGTGCCAGCAGCTCCACCGGGACAGGGAATAGCAATCAGCCCCAGCATTTT,TRBJ1-5,NA,TRBD1,TRBV5-5
CAWGFGTGPTEAFF,TGTGCCTGGGGCTTCGGGACAGGTCCCACTGAAGCTTTCTTT,TRBJ1-1,NA,TRBD1,TRBV30
CASSHTSGGPDEQFF,TGTGCCAGCAGCCATACTAGCGGGGGACCGGATGAGCAGTTCTTC,TRBJ2-1,NA,TRBD2,TRBV3-1/TRBV3-2
CASSIRQGSHTEAFF,TGTGCCAGCAGCATCCGACAGGGATCCCACACTGAAGCTTTCTTT,TRBJ1-1,once,TRBD1,TRBV7-2
CASSQEGVGTGIAFF,TGTGCCAGCAGCCAAGAGGGGGTAGGGACAGGGATAGCTTTCTTT,TRBJ1-1,NA,TRBD1,TRBV3-1/TRBV3-2
CALIDRVGSPLHF,TGTGCCTTGATAGACAGGGTCGGGTCACCCCTCCACTTT,TRBJ1-6,NA,TRBD1,TRBV30
CSVEESLGTILYGYTF,TGCAGCGTTGAAGAAAGCCTAGGAACCATTCTCTATGGCTACACCTTC,TRBJ1-2,few,NA,TRBV29-1
CASSESAGYYGYTF,TGCGCCAGCAGTGAGTCGGCAGGGTACTATGGCTACACCTTC,TRBJ1-2,NA,NA,TRBV10-2
CASSDAGDGGANVLTF,TGTGCCAGCAGTGACGCGGGGGATGGTGGGGCCAACGTCCTGACTTTC,TRBJ2-6,NA,TRBD2,TRBV6-4
CASSDFGKLFF,TGTGCCAGCAGCGACTTTGGAAAACTGTTTTTT,TRBJ1-4,NA,NA,TRBV6-5
CASSLRRSDTGELFF,TGTGCCAGCAGCTTGAGGCGGAGTGACACCGGGGAGCTGTTTTTT,TRBJ2-2,once,NA,TRBV7-2
CASSLVTADTQYF,TGTGCCAGCAGCTTGGTGACTGCAGATACGCAGTATTTT,TRBJ2-3,NA,NA,TRBV5-6
CASTADGRTTYEQYF,TGTGCCAGCACCGCGGACGGACGGACAACCTACGAGCAGTACTTC,TRBJ2-7,NA,NA,TRBV27
CASSPASGGRLNNEQFF,TGTGCCAGCAGCCCCGCTAGCGGGGGGCGCTTAAACAATGAGCAGTTCTTC,TRBJ2-1,NA,TRBD2,TRBV7-2
CASSPTRNEQFF,TGTGCCAGCAGTCCGACTAGGAATGAGCAGTTCTTC,TRBJ2-1,once,NA,TRBV27
CASTPRGFSPLHF,TGTGCCAGCACCCCCCGAGGGTTCTCACCCCTCCACTTT,TRBJ1-6,NA,NA,TRBV6-5
CAINGDRAFGTEAFF,TGTGCCATCAACGGGGACAGGGCATTTGGCACTGAAGCTTTCTTT,TRBJ1-1,few,TRBD1,TRBV10-3
CASSQETRGPEAFF,TGTGCCAGCAGCCAAGAAACCAGGGGCCCTGAAGCTTTCTTT,TRBJ1-1,NA,NA,TRBV4-2